The entry below gives a single TCR beta chain sequence along with its context. Its target is unknown. This entry is derived from a study of cytomegalovirus exposure and HLA in healthy donors. Overall study results and limits: In a later analysis, most CMV-associated TCR beta chains appeared HLA-restricted. V segments that were indistinguishable, TRBV6-2 and TRBV6-3 among them, were omitted from analysis.

PCR primers comprised 60 Vbeta and 13 Jbeta primers. Sequenced by immunoSEQ multiplex PCR; TCRdb stores in-frame clones only, minus some. The repertoire consists of just over 150,000 clones, with roughly 72% occurring once and the leading ten covering roughly 6.6%. Trimming took 3 bases from V and 4 from J, leaving 15 bases between them. This CDR3 is built from 15 residues. Germline V lookup: CDR1 GTSNPN, CDR2 SVGIG (reference sequence). The sequenced sample was PBMCs. The sequence derives from a man between 40 and 49 years old in good health and CMV-seropositive. V and J are TRBV30 and TRBJ2-2; D may be TRBD1 (6 bases). CDR3 sequence (DNA): TGTGCCTGGAGCGTCTGGACAGTCACCACCGGGGAGCTGTTTTTT. This translates into CAWSVWTVTTGELFF.